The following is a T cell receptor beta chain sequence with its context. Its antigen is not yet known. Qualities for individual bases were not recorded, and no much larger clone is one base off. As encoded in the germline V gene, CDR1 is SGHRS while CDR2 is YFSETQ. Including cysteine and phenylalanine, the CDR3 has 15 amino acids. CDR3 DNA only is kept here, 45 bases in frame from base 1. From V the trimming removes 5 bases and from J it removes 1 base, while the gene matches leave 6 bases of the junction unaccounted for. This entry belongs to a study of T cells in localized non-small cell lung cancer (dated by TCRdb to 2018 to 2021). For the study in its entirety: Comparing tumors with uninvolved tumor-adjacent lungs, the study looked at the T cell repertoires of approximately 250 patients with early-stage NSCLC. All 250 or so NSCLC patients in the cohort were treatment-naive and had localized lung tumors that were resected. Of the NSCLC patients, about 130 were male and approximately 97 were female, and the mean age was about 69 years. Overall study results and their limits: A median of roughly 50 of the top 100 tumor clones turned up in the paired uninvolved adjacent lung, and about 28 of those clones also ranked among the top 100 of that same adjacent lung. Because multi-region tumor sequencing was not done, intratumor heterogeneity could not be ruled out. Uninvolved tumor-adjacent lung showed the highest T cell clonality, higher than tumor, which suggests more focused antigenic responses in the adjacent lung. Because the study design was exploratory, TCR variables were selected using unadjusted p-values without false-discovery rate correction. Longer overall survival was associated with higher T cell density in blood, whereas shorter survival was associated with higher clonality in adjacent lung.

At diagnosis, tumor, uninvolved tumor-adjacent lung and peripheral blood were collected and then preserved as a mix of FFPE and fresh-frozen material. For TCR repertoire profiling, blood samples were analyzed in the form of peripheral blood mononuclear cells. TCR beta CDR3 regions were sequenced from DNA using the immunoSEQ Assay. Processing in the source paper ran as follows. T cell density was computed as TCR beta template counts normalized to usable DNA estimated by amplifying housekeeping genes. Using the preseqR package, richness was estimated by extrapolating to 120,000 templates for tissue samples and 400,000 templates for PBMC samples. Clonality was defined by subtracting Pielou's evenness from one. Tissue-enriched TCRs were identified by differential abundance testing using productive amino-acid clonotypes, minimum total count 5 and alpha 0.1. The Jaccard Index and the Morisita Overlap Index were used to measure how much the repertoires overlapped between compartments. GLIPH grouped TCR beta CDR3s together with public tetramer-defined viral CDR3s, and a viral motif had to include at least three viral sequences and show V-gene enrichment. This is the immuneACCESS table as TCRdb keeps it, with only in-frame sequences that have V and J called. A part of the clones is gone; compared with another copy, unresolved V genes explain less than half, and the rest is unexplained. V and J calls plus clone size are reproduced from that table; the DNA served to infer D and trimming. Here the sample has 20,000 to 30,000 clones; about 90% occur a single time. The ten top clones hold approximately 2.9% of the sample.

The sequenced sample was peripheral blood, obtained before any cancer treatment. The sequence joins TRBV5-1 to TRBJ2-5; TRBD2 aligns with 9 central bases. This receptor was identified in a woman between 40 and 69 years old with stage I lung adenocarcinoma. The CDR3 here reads CASSQRTSAQETQYF. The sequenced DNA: TGCGCCAGCAGTCAAAGGACTAGCGCCCAAGAGACCCAGTACTTC.